This TCR beta chain is drawn from a study of Ad26.COV2.S vaccination and SARS-CoV-2 variants. As to this clone: Its target is unknown.

Study observations and caveats: The study found higher spike-specific TCR breadth in vaccine than placebo recipients.

Treatment described: some 20 received Ad26.COV2.S at low or high dose, single or two shots; several received placebo; per-sample allocation not given. On day 63 after the first injection, vaccine and placebo recipients gave samples. The data were produced by immunoSEQ multiplex PCR, yet TCRdb's version contains in-frame clones alone and is incomplete. This repertoire shows about 350,000 clones, around 86% found once; its top ten account for roughly 3.1%. The CDR3 has 14 amino acids. Trimming removed 3 bases from V and 7 bases from J, with 12 bases in between. The germline gives CDR1 WSHSY, CDR2 SAAADI.

This chain joins TRBV10-2 and TRBJ1-4; D unresolved. The sample consisted of peripheral blood, taken in a trial of Ad26.COV2.S vaccine versus placebo. The sequence derives from a person aged 18-60 years who received the Ad26.COV2.S COVID-19 vaccine or a placebo. The DNA of the CDR3 is TGCGCCAGCAGTGATACTCTTAATTCTGAAAAACTGTTTTTT. This sequence encodes CASSDTLNSEKLFF.